A selection of T cell receptor beta chains follows, all from one sample in a study of T-cell memory formation after mild COVID-19. MiXCR, run by TCRdb on the 5' RACE reads, gives a single entry per CDR3 protein. In the table there are under 300,000 distinct CDR3 sequences, 16% of which are singletons. What was sequenced was PBMCs or a T cell subset sorted from them (not recorded which). These receptor sequences come from a man aged 18 to 30 who had mild COVID-19 (a few samples of this study predate the infection). Cell type and time point are not known. Each CDR3 is given with its conserved first and last residue. The order of the fields is J gene, V gene, D gene, clone size, CDR3 DNA, CDR3 protein. D genes are given only for firm matches. Clone sizes are given selectively: once, few, many, or a class where the clone is expanded.

TRBJ1-1 TRBV9 . . TGTGCCAGCAGCGTAGGGGGCTTGAGCACTGAAGCTTTCTTT CASSVGGLSTEAFF
TRBJ1-2 TRBV5-6 . few TGTGCCAGCAGCTCAGGCCCGCCGGGCTACACCTTC CASSSGPPGYTF
TRBJ2-4 TRBV4-2 . . TGTGCCAGCAGCCAAGACTACGGCTGGCTGAGCAAAAACATTCAGTACTTC CASSQDYGWLSKNIQYF
TRBJ1-5 TRBV15 . . TGTGCCACCAGCAGAGGGGATACAGGGTCTCAGCCCCAGCATTTT CATSRGDTGSQPQHF
TRBJ1-3 TRBV9 . . TGTGCCAGCAGCATTTCCCCAGGAAACACCATATATTTT CASSISPGNTIYF
TRBJ2-1 TRBV20-1 TRBD2 . TGCAGTGCCAAGCGGGGGGCTCGGAATGAGCAGTTCTTC CSAKRGARNEQFF
TRBJ1-1 TRBV5-1 . few TGCGCCAGCGGTCCAGGACCGAACACTGAAGCTTTCTTT CASGPGPNTEAFF
TRBJ2-5 TRBV3-1 . few TGTGCCAGCAGCCAAGATCCGGTGGGGCCGGAGACCCAGTACTTC CASSQDPVGPETQYF
TRBJ1-1 TRBV12-5 TRBD1 . TGTGCTAGTGGGATGGGTGGGGGACAGGGGAACACTGAAGCTTTCTTT CASGMGGGQGNTEAFF
TRBJ1-5 TRBV5-5 TRBD1 few TGTGCCAGCAGGCCGGGACAGAACAATCAGCCCCAGCATTTT CASRPGQNNQPQHF
TRBJ2-7 TRBV3-1 . few TGTGCCAGCAGCCCCTTGACGGCCTACGAGCAGTACTTC CASSPLTAYEQYF
TRBJ1-6 TRBV12-3/TRBV12-4 TRBD1 many TGTGCCAGCAGTTTAGACAGGGGATCACCCCTCCACTTT CASSLDRGSPLHF
TRBJ2-3 TRBV5-1 . few TGCGCCAGTAGGCCGGGCCCTCCCGCCAGAGATACGCAGTATTTT CASRPGPPARDTQYF
TRBJ2-7 TRBV18 . few TGTGCCAGCTCACCACTCCCTAGCCCAAGCTCCTACGAGCAGTACTTC CASSPLPSPSSYEQYF
TRBJ1-1 TRBV20-1 . . TGCAGTGCTAGAATAGACGGCGAAGCTTTCTTT CSARIDGEAFF
TRBJ2-3 TRBV5-1 TRBD2 few TGCGCCAGCAGCTTGATTCCAGCGGGGGGGCCGGATACGCAGTATTTT CASSLIPAGGPDTQYF
TRBJ2-3 TRBV2 . few TGTGCCAGCAGTGGGACTACCTACACAGATACGCAGTATTTT CASSGTTYTDTQYF
TRBJ2-7 TRBV7-2 . . TGTGCCAGCAGCCCTAGCCCCGCCTACGAGCAGTACTTC CASSPSPAYEQYF
TRBJ1-1 TRBV7-2 . few TGTGCCAGCAGCTCCTCCTGGGGCGGCACTGAAGCTTTCTTT CASSSSWGGTEAFF
TRBJ1-1 TRBV12-3/TRBV12-4 TRBD1 many TGTGCCAGCAGCCCCCCCGACAGGGTCGCTGAAGCTTTCTTT CASSPPDRVAEAFF
TRBJ1-2 TRBV3-1 TRBD1 few TGTGCCAGCAGCCAGGGGGGACAGGGTCGTGGCTACACCTTC CASSQGGQGRGYTF
TRBJ1-4 TRBV6-5 . . TGTGCCAGCAGTACCCGGCAGGGGACGGGAGAAAAACTGTTTTTT CASSTRQGTGEKLFF
TRBJ1-2 TRBV2 . . TGTGCCAGCCGCCTAGATACAGTTAATGGCTACACCTTC CASRLDTVNGYTF
TRBJ1-2 TRBV5-6 . . TGTGCCAGCAGCTTAGTGGGACGGATTCCGCAGGGTGGCTACACCTTC CASSLVGRIPQGGYTF
TRBJ2-7 TRBV7-9 TRBD1 few TGTGCCAGCAGCTGGGGACAGGGCCTCGGCGAGCAGTACTTC CASSWGQGLGEQYF
TRBJ1-5 TRBV9 . . TGTGCCAGCAGCGTAGGTCACAATCAGCCCCAGCATTTT CASSVGHNQPQHF
TRBJ1-3 TRBV20-1 . . TGCAGTGCCTCACGCGGTACGGACACCATATATTTT CSASRGTDTIYF
TRBJ1-5 TRBV6-1 . few TGTGCCAGCAGGACTTACGTCGGTCAACACAATCAGCCCCAGCATTTT CASRTYVGQHNQPQHF
TRBJ2-5 TRBV5-5 TRBD1 . TGTGCCAGCAGCTTGGTGCGGACAGGGGTGGAGACCCAGTACTTC CASSLVRTGVETQYF
TRBJ1-6 TRBV2 TRBD1 . TGTGCCAGCAGTCTCTTCGGACAGGGGAATTCACCCCTCCACTTT CASSLFGQGNSPLHF
TRBJ1-2 TRBV20-1 . . TGCAGTGCTAGAGATACGGCGGGAAACTATGGCTACACCTTC CSARDTAGNYGYTF
TRBJ1-1 TRBV7-2 . many TGTGCCAGCAGCCGATTATACAACACTGAAGCTTTCTTT CASSRLYNTEAFF
TRBJ1-1 TRBV11-2 . few TGTGCCAGCAGGGGGGGAGGGGCGAACACTGAAGCTTTCTTT CASRGGGANTEAFF
TRBJ1-1 TRBV5-1 . . TGCGCCAGCAGTAAAATAGGCATGAACACTGAAGCTTTCTTT CASSKIGMNTEAFF
TRBJ1-5 TRBV2 . many TGTGCCAGCAGTCCCCTTGAGCGTCAGCCCCAGCATTTT CASSPLERQPQHF
TRBJ2-6 TRBV20-1 . . TGCAGTGCTGTACGAGACTCTGGGGCCAACGTCCTGACTTTC CSAVRDSGANVLTF
TRBJ2-5 TRBV9 . . TGTGCCAGCAGCCTCCTTGAGGGTCCCCAGTACTTC CASSLLEGPQYF
TRBJ2-1 TRBV24-1 . few TGTGCCACCAGTGATTCGGCAGAGGGGGGTGGCAATGAGCAGTTCTTC CATSDSAEGGGNEQFF
TRBJ2-1 TRBV12-3/TRBV12-4 . few TGTGCCAGCAATCGACAGGACTACAATGAGCAGTTCTTC CASNRQDYNEQFF
TRBJ2-3 TRBV6-1 . few TGTGCCAGCAGTCACGGGGGCCACACAGATACGCAGTATTTT CASSHGGHTDTQYF
TRBJ2-2 TRBV7-2 TRBD2 . TGTGCCAGCAGCGCCGCCGGGACTAGGAACACCGGGGAGCTGTTTTTT CASSAAGTRNTGELFF
TRBJ1-6 TRBV20-1 . . TGCAGTGCCCCGGGGGGCTCCTATAATTCACCCCTCCACTTT CSAPGGSYNSPLHF
TRBJ2-4 TRBV6-2/TRBV6-3 TRBD2 . TGTGCCAGCACTCGGGGACTAGAAAACATTCAGTACTTC CASTRGLENIQYF
TRBJ2-2 TRBV6-5 . few TGTGCCAGCAGTCCCTCGTCAGGGTGGACCGGGGAGCTGTTTTTT CASSPSSGWTGELFF
TRBJ1-1 TRBV20-1 . few TGCAGTGCTTCGACGGCAACTGAAGCTTTCTTT CSASTATEAFF
TRBJ1-4 TRBV7-2 . . TGTGCCAGCAGCTTACTCGTGGGGGAGAATGAAAAACTGTTTTTT CASSLLVGENEKLFF
TRBJ1-6 TRBV5-6 . . TGTGCCAGCAGCTTGTATAGTTCCCAATCACCCCTCCACTTT CASSLYSSQSPLHF
TRBJ1-2 TRBV7-2 TRBD1 few TGTGCCAGCAGCTCACGGACAGGGGGCGAATACGGCTACACCTTC CASSSRTGGEYGYTF
TRBJ1-5 TRBV7-2 . . TGTGCCAGCAGCTTCGACCCCTATCAGCCCCAGCATTTT CASSFDPYQPQHF
TRBJ1-5 TRBV20-1 TRBD1 many TGCAGTGCCGTCCGGGACAGGGTGTACCAGCCCCAGCATTTT CSAVRDRVYQPQHF
TRBJ1-1 TRBV5-1 . . TGCGCCAGCAGCTTGGAACCAGCCCTGAACACTGAAGCTTTCTTT CASSLEPALNTEAFF